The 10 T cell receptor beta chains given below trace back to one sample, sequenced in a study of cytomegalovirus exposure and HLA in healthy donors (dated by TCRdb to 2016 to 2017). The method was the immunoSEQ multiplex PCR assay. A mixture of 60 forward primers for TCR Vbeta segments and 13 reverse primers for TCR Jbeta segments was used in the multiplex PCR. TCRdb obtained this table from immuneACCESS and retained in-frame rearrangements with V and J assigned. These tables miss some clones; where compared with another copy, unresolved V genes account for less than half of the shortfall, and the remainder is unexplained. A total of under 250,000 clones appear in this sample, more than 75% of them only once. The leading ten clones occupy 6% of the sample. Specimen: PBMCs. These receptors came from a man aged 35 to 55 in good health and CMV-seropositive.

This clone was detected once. The CDR3 loop reads CASLAGTGELFF. The CDR3 coding sequence is TGTGCCAGCTTAGCGGGGACCGGGGAGCTGTTTTTT. The chain joins TRBV27 to TRBJ2-2; 8 bases agree with TRBD2. CDR3 length: 12 amino acids. Germline V CDR1 and CDR2: MNHEY, SMNVEV (reference sequence). After removal of 8 bases from V and 5 bases from J, the junction contained 1 base not matched to a gene.

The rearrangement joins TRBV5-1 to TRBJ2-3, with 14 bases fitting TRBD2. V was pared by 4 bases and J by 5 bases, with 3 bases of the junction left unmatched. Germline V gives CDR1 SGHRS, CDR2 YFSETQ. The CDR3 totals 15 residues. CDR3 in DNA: TGCGCCAGCAGCCTCGGGACTAGCGGGAGAGATACGCAGTATTTT. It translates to CASSLGTSGRDTQYF.

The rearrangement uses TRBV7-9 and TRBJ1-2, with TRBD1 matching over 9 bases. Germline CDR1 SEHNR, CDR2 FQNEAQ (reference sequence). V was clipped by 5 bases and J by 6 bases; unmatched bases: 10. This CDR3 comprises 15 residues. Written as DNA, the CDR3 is TGTGCCAGCAGCCTCCGGGACAGGGCGGTAGATGGCTACACCTTC. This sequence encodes CASSLRDRAVDGYTF.

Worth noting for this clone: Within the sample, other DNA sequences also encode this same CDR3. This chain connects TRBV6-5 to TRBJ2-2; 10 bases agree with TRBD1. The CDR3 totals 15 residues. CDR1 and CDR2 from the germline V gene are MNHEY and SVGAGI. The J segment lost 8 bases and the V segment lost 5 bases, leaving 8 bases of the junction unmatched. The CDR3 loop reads CASSPGTGDRGELFF. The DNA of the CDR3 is TGTGCCAGCAGTCCAGGGACAGGGGACAGGGGGGAGCTGTTTTTT.

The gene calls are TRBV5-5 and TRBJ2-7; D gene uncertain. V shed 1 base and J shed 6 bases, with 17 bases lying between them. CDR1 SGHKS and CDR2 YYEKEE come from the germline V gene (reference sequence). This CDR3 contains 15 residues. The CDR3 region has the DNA TGTGCCAGCAGCTTGCTGACCACCGGCGTGGGCGAGCAGTACGTC. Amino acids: CASSLLTTGVGEQYV.

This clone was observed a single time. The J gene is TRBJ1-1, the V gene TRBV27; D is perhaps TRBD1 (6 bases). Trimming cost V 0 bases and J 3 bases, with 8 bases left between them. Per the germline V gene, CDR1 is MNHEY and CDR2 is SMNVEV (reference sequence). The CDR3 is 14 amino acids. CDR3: CASSLSPGDTEAFF. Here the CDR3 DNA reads TGTGCCAGCAGTTTATCCCCAGGGGACACTGAAGCTTTCTTT.

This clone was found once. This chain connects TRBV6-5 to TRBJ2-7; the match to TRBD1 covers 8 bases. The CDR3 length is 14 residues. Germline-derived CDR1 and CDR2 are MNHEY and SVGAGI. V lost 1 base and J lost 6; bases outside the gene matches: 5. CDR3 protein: CASSYLQGESEQYF. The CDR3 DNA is TGTGCCAGCAGTTACTTACAGGGGGAGTCCGAGCAGTACTTC.

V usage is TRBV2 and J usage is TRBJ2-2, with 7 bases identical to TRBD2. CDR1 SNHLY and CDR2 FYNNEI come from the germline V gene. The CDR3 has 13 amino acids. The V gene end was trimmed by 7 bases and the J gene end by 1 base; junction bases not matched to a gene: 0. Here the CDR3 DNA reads TGTGCCAGCAAGCGGGAGAACACCGGGGAGCTGTTTTTT. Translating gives CASKRENTGELFF.

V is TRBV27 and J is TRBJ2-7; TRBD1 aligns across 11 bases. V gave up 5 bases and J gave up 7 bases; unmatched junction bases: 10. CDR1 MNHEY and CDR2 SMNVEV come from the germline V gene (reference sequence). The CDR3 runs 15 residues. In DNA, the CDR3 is TGTGCCAGCAGTGAGAGGACAGGGGGCGCGGGAGAGCAGTACTTC. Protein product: CASSERTGGAGEQYF.

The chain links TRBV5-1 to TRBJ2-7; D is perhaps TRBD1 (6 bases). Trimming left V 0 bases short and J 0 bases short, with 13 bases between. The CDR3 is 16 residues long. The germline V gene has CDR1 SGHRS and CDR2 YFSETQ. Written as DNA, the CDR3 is TGCGCCAGCAGCTTGGAACCGGGACAACCCTCCTACGAGCAGTACGTC. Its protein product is CASSLEPGQPSYEQYV.